The 15 T cell receptor beta chains below come from one sample, sequenced in a study of neurological immune-mediated disorders (dated by TCRdb to the late 2010s). The library was generated by 5' RACE. Sequencing was performed on an Illumina HiSeq 2500. Using fastp at Q25 and MiXCR, TCRdb reprocessed the public reads and kept productive beta chains. Each entry is one CDR3 protein sequence, shown with its most common DNA and genes. The sample table contains roughly 48,000 distinct CDR3 sequences; only one count was recorded for under 30% of them. Approximately 23% of the sample is in the top ten clones. Sequencing used PBMCs. These receptors all come from an older woman in good health.

The chain employs TRBV7-2 and TRBJ1-1; the D gene is possibly TRBD1 (6 bases). In germline, CDR1 is SGHTA, CDR2 FQGNSA. This CDR3 has 15 residues. The V and J ends lost 5 bases and 0 bases respectively, with 13 bases between them. CDR3 sequence: CASSVDRRVNTEAFF. The DNA for the CDR3 is TGTGCCAGCAGCGTAGACAGGAGGGTGAACACTGAAGCTTTCTTT.

This clonotype was seen repeatedly, ten times or more. This chain connects TRBV24-1 to TRBJ2-3; 9 bases are a match to TRBD1. Losses at the gene ends were 3 bases for V and 1 base for J; bases not matched to a gene: 4. This CDR3 is 16 amino acids long. The germline CDR1 and CDR2 sequences are KGHDR and SFDVKD. As DNA, the CDR3 is TGTGCCACCAGTGATCGGGGGGACAGGGGCACAGATACGCAGTATTTT. Its protein is CATSDRGDRGTDTQYF.

In this sample, this clonotype turned up many times. The chain has TRBV20-1 and TRBJ1-3; no reliable D call. Germline V gives CDR1 DFQATT, CDR2 SNEGSKA (reference sequence). Trimming pared 0 bases from V and 2 bases from J, leaving 14 bases between. This CDR3 contains 16 residues. The CDR3 DNA is TGCAGTGCTAGAGATCGGTTGGGAGGGCCTGGAAACACCATATATTTT. This encodes CSARDRLGGPGNTIYF.

The table lists this clonotype with many counts. The V call is TRBV27, the J call TRBJ1-1, with D perhaps TRBD1 (6 bases). The germline V gene has CDR1 MNHEY and CDR2 SMNVEV (reference sequence). CDR3 length: 15 residues. Trimming took 4 bases from V and 2 from J, leaving 14 bases between them. CDR3 coding DNA: TGTGCCAGCAGTTCCGGGGGCGTCGGAAACACTGAAGCTTTCTTT. This encodes CASSSGGVGNTEAFF.

Comment on this clonotype: At one of its ends the junction is not consistent with the germline gene, which may arise from a read error. The chain links TRBV5-1 to TRBJ2-6; 7 bases are a match to TRBD2. In germline, CDR1 is SGHRS, CDR2 YFSETQ. The CDR3 is made up of 15 amino acids. The CDR3 reads CAGSLGGAGENVLTF. In nucleotides, the CDR3 is TGCGCCGGCAGCTTGGGAGGGGCTGGGGAAAACGTCCTGACTTTC.

Many counts were recorded for this clonotype. This chain connects TRBV4-1 to TRBJ1-5, with D unresolved. The CDR3 is made up of 13 amino acids. CDR1 and CDR2 from the germline V gene are MGHRA and YSYEKL. V lost 4 bases, J lost 7 bases, and 11 bases lay in between. CDR3 nucleotide sequence: TGCGCCAGCAGCCTCGGCCCCCAACAGCCCCAGCATTTT. It is translated as CASSLGPQQPQHF.

The table lists this clonotype with many counts. Written as DNA, the CDR3 is TGTGCCAGCAGCAACGGACAGGGATATTCCTACGAGCAGTACTTC. Translated: CASSNGQGYSYEQYF. This chain connects TRBV12-3 or TRBV12-4 to TRBJ2-7; 8 bases line up with TRBD1. Trimming cost V 6 bases and J 1 base; bases outside gene matches: 8. CDR3 length: 15 amino acids.

Ten or more counts support this clonotype. The chain employs TRBV5-1 and TRBJ2-4; 7 bases line up with TRBD1. V lost 4 bases, J lost 0 bases, and 4 bases stayed unmatched. Germline V lookup: CDR1 SGHRS, CDR2 YFSETQ. This CDR3 is built from 15 residues. CDR3 residues: CASSEGQLAKNIQYF. The CDR3 nucleotides are TGCGCCAGCAGCGAGGGACAGCTAGCCAAAAACATTCAGTACTTC.

The rearrangement links TRBV10-3 to TRBJ2-1, with 9 positions matching TRBD2. CDR1 ENHRY and CDR2 SYGVKD come from the germline V gene. V shed 9 bases, J shed 3 bases, and the junction held 0 bases outside the gene matches. The CDR3 is made up of 12 amino acids. The CDR3 reads CAISGGYNEQFF. The CDR3 region has the DNA TGTGCCATTAGCGGGGGCTACAATGAGCAGTTCTTC.

This clonotype has at least ten counts. This sequence joins TRBV5-1 and TRBJ2-2; TRBD2 might be the D (5 bases). Germline V gene data show CDR1 as SGHRS and CDR2 as YFSETQ. Deletions cut 4 bases from V and 7 bases from J, with 5 bases between. The CDR3 has 11 residues. CDR3 coding DNA: TGCGCCAGCAGCCGGGACGGGGAGCTGTTTTTT. This translates into CASSRDGELFF.

This clonotype was counted many times. The V and J genes are TRBV20-1 and TRBJ2-1; D might be TRBD1 (6 bases). The CDR3 contains 15 residues. The ends were cut back, 6 bases at V and 0 bases at J, with 15 bases in the middle. Germline values: CDR1 DFQATT, CDR2 SNEGSKA (reference sequence). CDR3 sequence (DNA): TGCAGTGCCTGGTCGGGGACAAGCTCCTACAATGAGCAGTTCTTC. Translation: CSAWSGTSSYNEQFF.

This clonotype was seen many times. The V and J genes are TRBV9 and TRBJ2-1; tentatively, D is TRBD1 or TRBD2 (7 bases each). The CDR3 is made up of 19 amino acids. The V gene lost 3 bases and the J gene lost 8 bases, with 30 bases spanning the gap. Germline V gene data show CDR1 as SGDLS and CDR2 as YYNGEE. The CDR3 loop is CASSEGAGGRLAVGDEQFF. The DNA of the CDR3 is TGTGCCAGCAGCGAGGGGGCAGGGGGGCGGCTAGCGGTTGGCGATGAGCAGTTCTTC.

This clonotype has ten or more counts. The rearrangement uses TRBV5-1 and TRBJ2-5, with 7 bases aligning to TRBD2. The CDR3 is 14 residues long. Germline V gene sequence: CDR1 SGHRS, CDR2 YFSETQ. The V and J ends lost 1 base and 5 bases, in that order; junction bases with no gene match: 5. CDR3 bases: TGCGCCAGCAGCTTGAGGCAGGGAGGGGAGACCCAGTACTTC. Translated, it gives CASSLRQGGETQYF.

This clonotype was seen more than once but under ten times. V is TRBV5-5 and J is TRBJ2-5; the match to TRBD1 covers 10 bases. There are 17 residues in the CDR3. The V and J ends lost 4 bases and 5 bases, in that order; junction bases with no gene match: 14. In germline, CDR1 is SGHKS, CDR2 YYEKEE (reference sequence). CDR3 region: CASSDQRQRTGGETQYF. CDR3 coding DNA: TGTGCCAGCAGCGATCAAAGGCAAAGGACAGGGGGGGAGACCCAGTACTTC.

This clonotype showed up many times. The chain employs TRBV5-1 and TRBJ2-1; 7 nucleotides agree with TRBD2. The CDR3 sequence is 14 residues long. With 4 bases clipped from V and 8 bases from J, the junction kept 9 bases outside the gene matches. The germline gives CDR1 SGHRS, CDR2 YFSETQ. As DNA, the CDR3 is TGCGCCAGCAGCGGCGGGGGTAATATTGATGAGCAGTTCTTC. Protein: CASSGGGNIDEQFF.